The 11 T cell receptor beta chains in this list originate from one sample, sequenced in a study of OX40 agonist ivuxolimab in advanced cancers. The method was immunoSEQ multiplex PCR; TCRdb's version includes in-frame clones alone and lacks a portion of them. The repertoire holds about 16,000 clones, with about 86% as singletons. Sequenced material: CD4+ or CD8+ T cells sorted from blood, taken in a trial of the OX40 agonist ivuxolimab. The receptors come from an adult with an advanced solid tumor such as melanoma, head and neck, liver or kidney cancer.

V gene TRBV29-1 combines with J gene TRBJ2-5, with D tentatively TRBD2 (6 bases). Per the germline V gene, CDR1 is SQVTM and CDR2 is ANQGSEA. Trimming cost V 3 bases and J 3 bases, with 8 bases left between them. This CDR3 is built from 12 residues. The CDR3 is CSVESGEETQYF. CDR3 nucleotide sequence: TGCAGCGTTGAGTCGGGGGAAGAGACCCAGTACTTC. Drawing the rest from reference TRBV29-1 and TRBJ2-5, the complete variable domain is SAVISQKPSRDICQRGTSLTIQCQVDSQVTMMFWYRQQPGQSLTLIATANQGSEATYESGFVIDKFPISRPNLTFSTLTVSNMSPEDSSIYLCSVESGEETQYFGPGTRLLVL.

CDR3 protein: CASSLEGQTEAFF. The CDR3, as DNA: TGCGCCAGCAGCTTGGAGGGACAGACCGAAGCTTTCTTT. The chain uses TRBV5-1 and TRBJ1-1; 7 bases are shared with TRBD1. The CDR3 is made up of 13 amino acids. J gave up 8 bases and V 0 bases, and 4 bases lay outside the gene matches. Germline V lookup: CDR1 SGHRS, CDR2 YFSETQ.

V and J are TRBV6-6 and TRBJ2-7; 8 bases are a match to TRBD1. Germline CDR1 and CDR2: MNHNY and SVGAGI (reference sequence). The V segment lost 6 bases and the J segment 4 bases; nucleotides outside the gene matches: 11. The CDR3 runs 15 residues. CDR3 protein: CASSPPGQGSYEQYF. The CDR3 DNA follows: TGTGCCAGCAGCCCGCCCGGACAGGGAAGTTACGAGCAGTACTTC.

This clone came up once. V usage is TRBV2 and J usage is TRBJ2-3; D unresolved. The CDR3 contains 13 residues. V dropped 8 bases and J dropped 0 bases, with 9 bases sitting between them. CDR1 is SNHLY and CDR2 is FYNNEI in the germline V gene. The CDR3 region is CASCLESTDTQYF. CDR3 coding DNA: TGTGCCAGCTGTCTAGAGAGCACAGATACGCAGTATTTT.

This rearrangement joins TRBV25-1 to TRBJ1-1; possibly TRBD1 for D (6 bases). Germline V lookup: CDR1 MGHDK, CDR2 SYGVNS. V was cut by 1 base and J by 0 bases, with 12 bases left in between. The CDR3 consists of 16 residues. The CDR3 is CASSESRTALNTEAFF. CDR3 bases: TGTGCCAGCAGTGAATCCAGGACAGCATTGAACACTGAAGCTTTCTTT.

The chain links TRBV6-1 to TRBJ1-3; D not certain. The CDR3 consists of 11 residues. CDR1 and CDR2 (germline): MNHNS, SASEGT. V was clipped by 9 bases and J by 3 bases, with 6 bases between them. The CDR3 reads CASLLGNTIYF. CDR3 nucleotides: TGTGCCAGTCTCCTTGGAAACACCATATATTTT.

The genes are TRBV5-1 and TRBJ2-3, with TRBD1 as a possible D gene (6 bases). Trimming removed 0 bases at V and 6 bases at J, with 14 bases between. This CDR3 is 15 amino acids long. Germline V gives CDR1 SGHRS, CDR2 YFSETQ. CDR3: CASSLGGGDWDTQYF. The CDR3 nucleotides are TGCGCCAGCAGCTTGGGTGGGGGCGATTGGGATACGCAGTATTTT. The full variable domain, its missing parts supplied by reference TRBV5-1 and TRBJ2-3, is KAGVTQTPRYLIKTRGQQVTLSCSPISGHRSVSWYQQTPGQGLQFLFEYFSETQRNKGNFPGRFSGRQFSNSRSEMNVSTLELGDSALYLCASSLGGGDWDTQYFGPGTRLTVL.

The CDR3 reads CAWRGQSGANVLTF. CDR3 nucleotides: TGTGCCTGGAGGGGACAATCTGGGGCCAACGTCCTGACTTTC. V and J are TRBV30 and TRBJ2-6; possibly TRBD1 for D (6 bases). The germline V and J ends were trimmed by 3 bases and 1 base, with 7 bases remaining between them. Germline CDR1 reads GTSNPN; CDR2 reads SVGIG (reference sequence). The CDR3 has 14 residues.

The rearrangement uses TRBV6-1 and TRBJ2-7; 13 positions agree with TRBD2. The germline V gene encodes CDR1 MNHNS and CDR2 SASEGT. The CDR3 runs to 14 residues. J lost 6 bases, V lost 5 bases, and 4 bases had no gene match. The CDR3 protein is CASSIRLAGGEQYF. CDR3 DNA sequence: TGTGCCAGCAGTATCCGACTAGCGGGAGGCGAGCAGTACTTC.

V and J are TRBV29-1 and TRBJ2-2, with D hard to call. The germline V gene has CDR1 SQVTM and CDR2 ANQGSEA. The CDR3 has 13 amino acids. V lost 7 bases and J lost 0, with 9 bases in between. CDR3 residues: CSAKTSNTGELFF. In DNA, the CDR3 is TGCAGCGCCAAAACATCGAACACCGGGGAGCTGTTTTTT.

The chain joins TRBV7-9 to TRBJ2-4, with TRBD1 identical over 8 bases. Trimming took 4 bases from V and 1 from J; bases not matched to a gene: 9. Germline V gene data show CDR1 as SEHNR and CDR2 as FQNEAQ (reference sequence). CDR3 length: 17 residues. This CDR3 is CASSYRGTQWAKNIQYF. The CDR3 region has the DNA TGTGCCAGCAGCTACAGGGGGACTCAGTGGGCCAAAAACATTCAGTACTTC.